Below are 11 T cell receptor beta chains sequenced from a single sample in a study of T cell responses to AZD1222 COVID-19 vaccine. Profiling relied on immunoSEQ multiplex PCR, and the TCRdb table lists in-frame clones only, not all of them. The sample carries about 130,000 clones, 80% to 90% recorded once. This specimen consisted of peripheral blood, obtained on day 0 of AZD1222 vaccination. These receptors all come from an adult in good health.

J is TRBJ1-2 and V is TRBV11-2, with D unresolved. Germline V lookup: CDR1 SGHAT, CDR2 FQNNGV. V was pared by 5 bases and J by 4 bases, with 11 bases between. This CDR3 has 13 amino acids. The chain's CDR3 is CASSITEIYGYTF. CDR3 sequence (DNA): TGTGCCAGCAGCATCACAGAGATCTATGGCTACACCTTC.

The chain combines TRBV25-1 with TRBJ1-6; maybe TRBD1 (5 bases). The germline V gene has CDR1 MGHDK and CDR2 SYGVNS. CDR3 length: 14 amino acids. V lost 6 bases and J lost 13, with 19 bases in between. CDR3 sequence: CASRGIGGTGPLHF. CDR3 coding DNA: TGTGCCAGCAGGGGGATCGGGGGAACGGGGCCCCTCCACTTT.

V is TRBV7-2 and J is TRBJ1-2; 7 nucleotides line up with TRBD1. Germline values: CDR1 SGHTA, CDR2 FQGNSA. The J segment lost 4 bases and the V segment lost 0 bases, leaving 11 bases of the junction unmatched. The CDR3 extends over 17 amino acids. The CDR3 sequence: CASSLASLAGGSYGYTF. In DNA, the CDR3 is TGTGCCAGCAGCTTAGCAAGTTTGGCAGGGGGGAGCTATGGCTACACCTTC.

The chain is built from TRBV27 and TRBJ2-5, with 7 nucleotides matching TRBD2. Germline V gives CDR1 MNHEY, CDR2 SMNVEV (reference sequence). Trimming removed 5 bases from V and 0 bases from J; junction bases left unmatched: 9. The CDR3 extends over 16 amino acids. The CDR3 DNA reads TGTGCCAGCAGTCCTCGACTAGCCGAGTACCAAGAGACCCAGTACTTC. It codes for CASSPRLAEYQETQYF.

The chain carries TRBV27 and TRBJ2-1, with D unresolved. The length of the CDR3 is 16 residues. V was cut by 2 bases and J by 4 bases, with 15 bases left in between. The V gene's germline CDR1 is MNHEY and CDR2 SMNVEV (reference sequence). The CDR3 bases are TGTGCCAGCAGTTTAGCCGCAAGAAAACTATACAATGAGCAGTTCTTC. Amino acid sequence: CASSLAARKLYNEQFF.

The V gene is TRBV6-5, the J gene TRBJ2-1; TRBD2 agrees at 11 bases. Trimming removed 2 bases from V and 6 bases from J; junction bases left unmatched: 3. The germline CDR1 and CDR2 sequences are MNHEY and SVGAGI. This CDR3 is built from 15 residues. CDR3 loop: CASSYGTSGTNEQFF. The CDR3 DNA sequence: TGTGCCAGCAGTTACGGGACTAGCGGAACCAATGAGCAGTTCTTC.

The J gene is TRBJ1-2, the V gene TRBV18; D call uncertain. The CDR3 is made up of 12 amino acids. Trimming left V 6 bases short and J 3 bases short, with 8 bases between. Germline loops: CDR1 KGHSH, CDR2 LQKENI. The CDR3 is CASSKTDYGYTF. CDR3 nucleotide sequence: TGTGCCAGCTCCAAGACGGACTATGGCTACACCTTC. Full variable domain (outside the CDR3, taken from reference TRBV18 and TRBJ1-2): NAGVMQNPRHLVRRRGQEARLRCSPMKGHSHVYWYRQLPEEGLKFMVYLQKENIIDESGMPKERFSAEFPKEGPSILRIQQVVRGDSAAYFCASSKTDYGYTFGSGTRLTVV.

The chain employs TRBV29-1 and TRBJ2-2, with D possibly matching TRBD2 (5 bases). V was clipped by 6 bases and J by 1 base, with 12 bases between them. Germline CDR1 reads SQVTM; CDR2 reads ANQGSEA. CDR3 length: 14 residues. CDR3 in amino acids: CSVDGKWNTGELFF. The CDR3, as DNA: TGCAGCGTGGACGGGAAGTGGAACACCGGGGAGCTGTTTTTT.

The chain has TRBV30 and TRBJ1-5; D is possibly TRBD1 (6 bases). Germline V gives CDR1 GTSNPN, CDR2 SVGIG (reference sequence). This CDR3 comprises 15 residues. The V end was cut by 5 bases, the J end by 0 bases, with 14 bases between. CDR3 in DNA: TGTGCCTGGGGAAACCAGGGGAATAGCAATCAGCCCCAGCATTTT. Encoded protein: CAWGNQGNSNQPQHF.

This chain joins TRBV19 and TRBJ1-1; perhaps TRBD1 as D (5 bases). Germline V gene lookup returns CDR1 LNHDA and CDR2 SQIVND (reference sequence). This CDR3 contains 15 residues. Between the trimmed V and J ends, which lost 6 bases and 1 base, there was a span of 15 bases. In DNA form, the CDR3 reads TGTGCCAGTAGCACCCCTGGGGGATCGAACACTGAAGCTTTCTTT. It yields the protein CASSTPGGSNTEAFF.

The CDR3 here is CASSQGDGSPLHF. CDR3 DNA sequence: TGCGCCAGCAGCCAAGGGGATGGATCACCCCTCCACTTT. The chain has TRBV4-1 and TRBJ1-6; no definite D call. CDR1 and CDR2 from the germline V gene are MGHRA and YSYEKL. The CDR3 consists of 13 residues. Between the trimmed V and J ends, which lost 1 base and 10 bases, there was a span of 8 bases.